A single sample is the source of the 28 T cell receptor beta chains below, sequenced in a study of blood T cells in healthy people across ages. It was with a sample-barcoded 5' primer and a J-beta primer mix that a second PCR of about 7 to 12 cycles was run. A single record per CDR3 protein comes from TCRdb applying MiXCR to the 5' RACE reads. The table has roughly 800,000 distinct CDR3 sequences, 55% to 70% seen once. Sequenced: blood. These receptors came from a man younger than 45 in good health.

V usage is TRBV20-1 and J usage is TRBJ1-2; D call uncertain. Germline CDR1 DFQATT, CDR2 SNEGSKA (reference sequence). The CDR3 totals 13 residues. The V gene lost 6 bases and the J gene lost 2 bases, with 13 bases spanning the gap. CDR3 amino acids: CSAVKIGNYGYTF. In DNA, the CDR3 is TGCAGTGCAGTTAAGATAGGCAACTATGGCTACACCTTC.

This chain joins TRBV4-3 and TRBJ1-2, with 8 bases that match TRBD1. The CDR3 runs to 17 residues. Germline lookup yields CDR1 LGHNA and CDR2 YSLEER. V dropped 1 base and J dropped 5; count of bases not matched to a gene: 12. CDR3 protein: CASSQGNLAGGGYGYTF. In DNA, the CDR3 is TGCGCCAGCAGCCAAGGCAATCTCGCAGGGGGCGGGTATGGCTACACCTTC.

This chain joins TRBV5-1 and TRBJ2-1, with D perhaps being TRBD1 or TRBD2 (5 bases each). Germline CDR1 SGHRS, CDR2 YFSETQ. The CDR3 runs to 16 residues. The V end was cut by 0 bases, the J end by 1 base, with 11 bases between. CDR3 DNA sequence: TGCGCCAGCAGCTTGGGGGGGACCGTGTCCTACAATGAGCAGTTCTTC. It translates to CASSLGGTVSYNEQFF.

This clonotype came up once. J is TRBJ1-2 and V is TRBV4-3; possibly TRBD1 for D (6 bases). Trimming removed 0 bases from V and 6 bases from J, with 17 bases in between. Germline V gives CDR1 LGHNA, CDR2 YSLEER. This CDR3 is 16 amino acids long. Here the CDR3 DNA reads TGCGCCAGCAGCCAAGAAATGACAGGCCCGCTCCATGGCTACACCTTC. It encodes CASSQEMTGPLHGYTF.

The rearrangement uses TRBV3-1 and TRBJ2-3; D is unresolved. Germline assignment: CDR1 LGHDT and CDR2 YNNKEL (reference sequence). Deletions cut 1 base from V and 0 bases from J, with 8 bases between. This CDR3 comprises 15 residues. The CDR3 nucleotides are TGTGCCAGCAGCCAAGTCCAAGCGAGCACAGATACGCAGTATTTT. Translating it yields CASSQVQASTDTQYF.

The chain joins TRBV3-1 to TRBJ2-5; D is unresolved. This CDR3 has 14 residues. Trimming took off 5 bases at V and 3 bases at J, with 13 bases between the two ends. The germline gives CDR1 LGHDT, CDR2 YNNKEL (reference sequence). The CDR3 bases are TGTGCCAGCAGCACACCGGACGGTGAAGAGACCCAGTACTTC. This sequence encodes CASSTPDGEETQYF.

V usage is TRBV12-3 or TRBV12-4 and J usage is TRBJ2-5; possible D gene TRBD2, 5 bases. This CDR3 comprises 14 residues. Trimming left V 5 bases short and J 4 bases short, with 14 bases between. The CDR3 is CASSPRRSTETQYF. The CDR3 region has the DNA TGTGCCAGCAGTCCCCGGAGGTCCACAGAGACCCAGTACTTC.

This chain connects TRBV4-3 to TRBJ2-7, with D maybe TRBD1 (5 bases). Judging by the DNA end, TRBJ2-5 fits better; the J call may be wrong. The V gene's germline CDR1 is LGHNA and CDR2 YSLEER. The CDR3 runs 15 residues. For the CDR3, the DNA is TGCGCCAGCAGCCAAGGGGTGACAGAGGAAGAGACCCAGTACTTC. This translates into CASSQGVTEEETQYF.

The gene calls are TRBV29-1 and TRBJ2-6, with D hard to call. V lost 4 bases and J lost 2, with 9 bases in between. The length of the CDR3 is 14 residues. Germline lookup yields CDR1 SQVTM and CDR2 ANQGSEA. CDR3 loop: CSVVFVAGANVLTF. CDR3 DNA sequence: TGCAGCGTTGTGTTTGTTGCTGGGGCCAACGTCCTGACTTTC.

This rearrangement joins TRBV7-9 to TRBJ2-5, with TRBD1 matching 7 bases. The CDR3 spans 14 residues. Germline trimming cut 4 bases from V and 3 bases from J; bases unmatched to any gene: 5. From germline, CDR1 is SEHNR and CDR2 FQNEAQ (reference sequence). The CDR3 sequence is CASSSGGVKETQYF. As DNA, the CDR3 is TGTGCCAGCAGCTCAGGGGGAGTTAAAGAGACCCAGTACTTC.

This clonotype turned up a few times. The rearrangement links TRBV6-1 to TRBJ1-5, with D possibly TRBD1 on 6 matching bases. Germline assignment: CDR1 MNHNS and CDR2 SASEGT. V shed 1 base and J shed 6 bases, with 10 bases lying between them. The CDR3 totals 14 residues. CDR3 sequence reads: CASSEEQGGQPQHF. The CDR3 DNA follows: TGTGCCAGCAGTGAAGAACAGGGAGGTCAGCCCCAGCATTTT.

This clonotype was seen once. The rearrangement joins TRBV7-3 to TRBJ2-7; D gene unclear. Trimming shortened V by 2 bases and J by 5 bases, and 7 bases separated the two germline ends. Looked up from germline, CDR1 is SGHTA and CDR2 is FQGTGA. The CDR3 is 12 residues long. The CDR3 loop is CASSLSPHEQYF. The CDR3 nucleotides read TGTGCCAGCAGCTTATCCCCCCACGAGCAGTACTTC.

The chain joins TRBV2 to TRBJ1-4, with 9 bases matching TRBD1. CDR3 length: 16 amino acids. The V and J ends lost 5 bases and 4 bases, in that order; junction bases with no gene match: 8. The germline CDR1 and CDR2 sequences are SNHLY and FYNNEI. Here the CDR3 reads CASSYRGPVGNEKLFF. Here the CDR3 DNA reads TGTGCCAGCAGTTACAGGGGGCCGGTGGGTAATGAAAAACTGTTTTTT. The whole variable domain, remainder taken from reference TRBV2 and TRBJ1-4, is EPEVTQTPSHQVTQMGQEVILRCVPISNHLYFYWYRQILGQKVEFLVSFYNNEISEKSEIFDDQFSVERPDGSNFTLKIRSTKLEDSAMYFCASSYRGPVGNEKLFFGSGTQLSVL.

A single count supports this clonotype. This rearrangement joins TRBV12-3 or TRBV12-4 to TRBJ1-1; D is unresolved. Trimming left V 4 bases short and J 1 base short, with 7 bases between. This CDR3 is 13 amino acids long. The CDR3 nucleotides are TGTGCCAGCAGTTACCTTCAGAACACTGAAGCTTTCTTT. Its translation: CASSYLQNTEAFF.

V usage is TRBV28 and J usage is TRBJ1-1; D perhaps matches TRBD1 (6 bases). The germline CDR1 and CDR2 sequences are MDHEN and SYDVKM. This CDR3 spans 15 amino acids. The V end was cut by 3 bases, the J end by 0 bases, with 11 bases between. The CDR3 protein is CASSFPEGVNTEAFF. CDR3 coding DNA: TGTGCCAGCAGTTTCCCAGAGGGGGTGAACACTGAAGCTTTCTTT.

V and J are TRBV28 and TRBJ2-7; 10 bases map to TRBD2. CDR3 size: 14 residues. The germline V gene encodes CDR1 MDHEN and CDR2 SYDVKM. V was pared by 6 bases and J by 4 bases, with 6 bases of the junction left unmatched. The CDR3 spells CASRLAGAPYEQYF. The CDR3 DNA sequence: TGTGCCAGCAGGCTAGCGGGAGCTCCATACGAGCAGTACTTC. Variable domain in full (rest from reference TRBV28 and TRBJ2-7): DVKVTQSSRYLVKRTGEKVFLECVQDMDHENMFWYRQDPGLGLRLIYFSYDVKMKEKGDIPEGYSVSREKKERFSLILESASTNQTSMYLCASRLAGAPYEQYFGPGTRLTVT.

The gene calls are TRBV13 and TRBJ2-1; no clear D gene. From germline, CDR1 is PRHDT and CDR2 FYEKMQ (reference sequence). V gave up 8 bases and J gave up 3 bases, with 14 bases separating them. This CDR3 is built from 14 residues. Here the CDR3 DNA reads TGTGCCAGCGTAACCTCTTCCGTCTACAATGAGCAGTTCTTC. Translating gives CASVTSSVYNEQFF.

The chain recombines TRBV5-5 with TRBJ2-5; possibly TRBD1 for D (5 bases). The DNA matches TRBJ2-7 better at its end, which makes the J call doubtful. This CDR3 contains 14 residues. Germline V CDR1 and CDR2: SGHKS, YYEKEE (reference sequence). The CDR3 region has the DNA TGTGCCAGCAGCTTCGGCAGGGAAGTTGCCGAGCAGTACTTC. As protein: CASSFGREVAEQYF.

The chain is built from TRBV6-2 or TRBV6-3 and TRBJ2-1; 7 bases fit TRBD1. V shed 10 bases and J 0 bases; nucleotides not matched to a gene: 9. CDR3 length: 15 amino acids. Germline CDR1 is MNHEY and CDR2 is SVGEGT. The DNA of the CDR3 is TGTGCCACGCAGAGACAGGGAAACTCCTACAATGAGCAGTTCTTC. Amino acid sequence: CATQRQGNSYNEQFF.

In its sample, this clonotype was seen a few times. The rearrangement links TRBV27 to TRBJ2-3; D gene ambiguous. CDR3 length: 13 amino acids. The germline V gene has CDR1 MNHEY and CDR2 SMNVEV (reference sequence). The germline V and J ends were trimmed by 5 bases and 2 bases, with 8 bases remaining between them. CDR3 region: CASSPTYTDTQYF. The CDR3 DNA reads as TGTGCCAGCAGTCCGACCTACACAGATACGCAGTATTTT.

This chain connects TRBV7-9 to TRBJ1-2; tentative D call: TRBD1 (5 bases). Per the germline V gene, CDR1 is SEHNR and CDR2 is FQNEAQ (reference sequence). Trimming removed 5 bases at V and 3 bases at J, with 10 bases between. The CDR3 is 13 residues long. The CDR3 region has the DNA TGTGCCAGCAGCGTCCAGGGACACTATGGCTACACCTTC. It yields the protein CASSVQGHYGYTF.

The J gene is TRBJ1-1, the V gene TRBV24-1, with TRBD1 identical over 10 bases. This CDR3 region has 15 residues. The V gene's germline CDR1 is KGHDR and CDR2 SFDVKD. V shed 7 bases, J shed 1 base, and the junction held 5 bases outside the gene matches. The CDR3 loop is CATRSGQGPNTEAFF. CDR3 sequence (DNA): TGTGCCACCAGATCGGGACAGGGGCCGAACACTGAAGCTTTCTTT.

Concerning this clonotype: One end of the junction is discordant with germline, which a read error may explain. The V call is TRBV7-7, the J call TRBJ1-5, with D perhaps matching TRBD1 (5 bases). The length of the CDR3 is 13 residues. Germline V CDR1 and CDR2: SSHAT, FNYEAQ (reference sequence). CDR3 region: CANSSGPNQPQHF. Written as DNA, the CDR3 is TGTGCCAACAGCTCAGGGCCTAATCAGCCCCAGCATTTT.

The rearrangement uses TRBV15 and TRBJ1-6; D is ambiguous. The CDR3 loop spans 12 amino acids. CDR1 is LNHNV, CDR2 YYDKDF, per germline (reference sequence). Trimming removed 0 bases at V and 10 bases at J, with 4 bases between. Written as DNA, the CDR3 is TGTGCCACCAGCAGAGATCGGTCACCCCTCCACTTT. This gives the protein CATSRDRSPLHF.

V gene TRBV4-1 combines with J gene TRBJ2-1; D is ambiguous. Germline loops: CDR1 MGHRA, CDR2 YSYEKL. The CDR3 is 13 residues long. The V end lost 1 base, the J end lost 13 bases, and 14 bases lay between the germline ends. The CDR3 nucleotides are TGCGCCAGCAGCCAAGGTTTAACTTTTGGACAGTTCTTC. Translation gives CASSQGLTFGQFF.

This clonotype showed up just a few times. V usage is TRBV20-1 and J usage is TRBJ2-7; tentatively, D is TRBD2 (5 bases). V shed 4 bases and J shed 3 bases, with 22 bases lying between them. The CDR3 loop spans 16 amino acids. CDR1 is DFQATT, CDR2 SNEGSKA, per germline (reference sequence). CDR3 protein: CSAILGSGVYVYEQYF. For the CDR3, the DNA is TGCAGTGCTATTCTCGGGTCCGGGGTTTATGTCTACGAGCAGTACTTC.

The chain uses TRBV4-3 and TRBJ2-7; TRBD2 aligns across 9 bases. The DNA end is more similar to TRBJ2-4, so the J call may be wrong. In germline, CDR1 is LGHNA, CDR2 YSLEER. The CDR3 extends over 14 amino acids. The CDR3 region has the DNA TGCGCCAGCAGCCCGCGGGGGGGCTTAGACATTCAGTACTTC. It translates to CASSPRGGLDIQYF.

V is TRBV4-3 and J is TRBJ1-2, with a possible D match to TRBD1 (5 bases). V was shortened by 0 bases and J by 4 bases, with 18 bases between the two germline ends. Germline V gene lookup returns CDR1 LGHNA and CDR2 YSLEER. The CDR3 has 17 amino acids. CDR3 in amino acids: CASSQDPWAGTTYGYTF. CDR3 DNA: TGCGCCAGCAGCCAAGACCCTTGGGCAGGGACGACCTATGGCTACACCTTC.